These 5 T cell receptor beta chains were all obtained from the same sample, sequenced in a study of blood T cell repertoires in COVID-19. Some clones are missing from TCRdb's copy, which holds only in-frame ones; the method was immunoSEQ multiplex PCR. The table has approximately 260,000 clones, 80% to 90% seen once. The source material was peripheral blood. These receptors all stem from a woman aged 70 to 79 with COVID-19, enrolled during active disease.

The chain recombines TRBV15 with TRBJ1-5; maybe TRBD1 (5 bases). This CDR3 comprises 19 residues. Trimming removed 0 bases from V and 2 bases from J, with 20 bases in between. Per germline, CDR1 LNHNV and CDR2 YYDKDF (reference sequence). This CDR3 is CATSRDGGALRERNQPQHF. The CDR3 nucleotides read TGTGCCACCAGCAGAGATGGGGGTGCTCTCCGGGAGCGCAATCAGCCCCAGCATTTT.

The chain carries TRBV27 and TRBJ1-2, with D possibly matching TRBD1 (5 bases). This CDR3 comprises 14 residues. Germline CDR1 and CDR2: MNHEY and SMNVEV (reference sequence). Trimming took off 4 bases at V and 7 bases at J, with 16 bases between the two ends. The chain's CDR3 is CASSSQDRSGGYTF. CDR3 nucleotide sequence: TGTGCCAGCAGTTCACAGGATCGCTCGGGTGGCTACACCTTC.

The chain carries TRBV2 and TRBJ2-7, with 12 bases lining up with TRBD2. The germline gives CDR1 SNHLY, CDR2 FYNNEI. Losses at the gene ends were 7 bases for V and 5 bases for J; bases not matched to a gene: 12. The CDR3 covers 16 residues. This CDR3 is CASKLGLASGRDEQYF. CDR3 sequence (DNA): TGTGCCAGCAAGTTGGGGTTGGCTAGCGGGAGGGACGAGCAGTACTTC. The full variable domain, completed using reference TRBV2 and TRBJ2-7, is EPEVTQTPSHQVTQMGQEVILRCVPISNHLYFYWYRQILGQKVEFLVSFYNNEISEKSEIFDDQFSVERPDGSNFTLKIRSTKLEDSAMYFCASKLGLASGRDEQYFGPGTRLTVT.

The J gene is TRBJ2-1, the V gene TRBV7-6; TRBD2 is a possible D gene (5 bases). Trimming shortened V by 0 bases and J by 10 bases, and 16 bases separated the two germline ends. The germline V gene encodes CDR1 SGHVS and CDR2 FNYEAQ. The CDR3 spans 15 residues. For the CDR3, the DNA is TGTGCCAGCAGCTTAGCAGGCGGGCCGAACCTGGAGCAGTTCTTC. Residues: CASSLAGGPNLEQFF. Full variable domain (rest looked up from reference TRBV7-6 and TRBJ2-1): GAGVSQSPRYKVTKRGQDVALRCDPISGHVSLYWYRQALGQGPEFLTYFNYEAQQDKSGLPNDRFSAERPEGSISTLTIQRTEQRDSAMYRCASSLAGGPNLEQFFGPGTRLTVL.

The chain is built from TRBV6-6 and TRBJ1-2; 8 positions match TRBD1. The CDR3 is made up of 14 amino acids. Germline CDR1 reads MNHNY; CDR2 reads SVGAGI (reference sequence). V gave up 1 base and J gave up 8 bases; unmatched junction bases: 6. The CDR3 loop is CASSYLDRGGGYTF. The CDR3 DNA is TGTGCCAGCAGTTACTTAGACAGGGGCGGGGGCTACACCTTC.